The following is a T cell receptor (beta chain) sequence with its context. The entry originates in a study of cytomegalovirus exposure and HLA in healthy donors. The PCR ran on 60 Vbeta and 13 Jbeta primers. Data came from immunoSEQ multiplex PCR; TCRdb stores just in-frame clones and leaves some out. The table has over 85,000 clones, less than 8% seen once; the top ten hold approximately 2.5%. Germline V lookup: CDR1 PRHDT, CDR2 FYEKMQ (reference sequence). The CDR3 consists of 14 residues. V lost 4 bases and J lost 2; bases outside the gene matches: 5. J is TRBJ2-7 and V is TRBV13; 7 positions match TRBD1. This TCR came from a man between 45 and 60 years old in good health and CMV-seronegative. The sample taken for sequencing was PBMCs. CDR3 in amino acids: CASSSRQGAYEQYF. The CDR3 DNA reads as TGTGCCAGCAGCTCCCGACAGGGTGCCTACGAGCAGTACTTC.